Presented here are 20 T cell receptor beta chains from one specimen sequenced in a study of control samples from healthy donors and cancer patients. Clones were sequenced by immunoSEQ multiplex PCR, and TCRdb holds only the in-frame ones, with some missing. The top ten clones hold under 7% of a sample with 150,000 or so clones, approximately 94% of them seen once. The sample taken for sequencing was blood. The receptors shown here come from a man younger than 30 in good health.

The chain employs TRBV7-9 and TRBJ1-3; TRBD1 matches at 7 bases. The ends lost 9 bases at V and 8 bases at J; junction bases unmatched: 13. The CDR3 extends over 14 amino acids. CDR1 and CDR2 (germline): SEHNR, FQNEAQ (reference sequence). CDR3 sequence reads: CASKPTGSADTIYF. The DNA of the CDR3 is TGTGCCAGTAAACCGACAGGGTCTGCGGACACCATATATTTT.

V gene TRBV5-1 combines with J gene TRBJ2-2; 9 bases map to TRBD2. Germline CDR1 is SGHRS and CDR2 is YFSETQ. The CDR3 sequence is 15 residues long. V shed 4 bases, J shed 6 bases, and the junction held 7 bases outside the gene matches. The DNA for the CDR3 is TGCGCCAGCAGCGAGGGGACTAGCCGAGCCGGGGAGCTGTTTTTT. Translation: CASSEGTSRAGELFF. The whole variable domain, filled in from reference TRBV5-1 and TRBJ2-2, reads KAGVTQTPRYLIKTRGQQVTLSCSPISGHRSVSWYQQTPGQGLQFLFEYFSETQRNKGNFPGRFSGRQFSNSRSEMNVSTLELGDSALYLCASSEGTSRAGELFFGEGSRLTVL.

The chain combines TRBV5-8 with TRBJ1-1; the D is unclear. Germline V gene sequence: CDR1 SGHTS, CDR2 YDEGEE. This CDR3 has 10 amino acids. V was pared by 4 bases and J by 11 bases, with 9 bases between. CDR3 sequence reads: CASSILGAFF. The CDR3 DNA is TGTGCCAGCAGCATTCTCGGGGCTTTCTTT. The whole variable domain, filled in from reference TRBV5-8 and TRBJ1-1, reads EAGVTQSPTHLIKTRGQQATLRCSPISGHTSVYWYQQALGLGLQFLLWYDEGEERNRGNFPPRFSGRQFPNYSSELNVNALELEDSALYLCASSILGAFFGQGTRLTVV.

The sample holds one count of this clone. The V call is TRBV2, the J call TRBJ1-2, with D possibly matching TRBD1 (5 bases). The V gene lost 0 bases and the J gene lost 7 bases, with 18 bases spanning the gap. Germline CDR1 reads SNHLY; CDR2 reads FYNNEI. This CDR3 has 16 amino acids. The CDR3 reads CASSEARTRGALGYTF. The CDR3, as DNA: TGTGCCAGCAGTGAAGCCAGGACGCGGGGCGCTCTTGGCTACACCTTC.

The V and J genes are TRBV30 and TRBJ1-5, with a tentative D call TRBD1 (6 bases). The germline V and J ends were trimmed by 5 bases and 3 bases, with 11 bases remaining between them. Germline V CDR1 and CDR2: GTSNPN, SVGIG (reference sequence). This CDR3 has 13 amino acids. The CDR3 sequence is CAWATGNNQPQHF. In DNA form, the CDR3 reads TGTGCCTGGGCAACAGGGAACAATCAGCCCCAGCATTTT.

V usage is TRBV28 and J usage is TRBJ2-5; 11 bases are a match to TRBD2. In germline, CDR1 is MDHEN, CDR2 SYDVKM. V gave up 6 bases and J gave up 5 bases; unmatched junction bases: 2. The CDR3 is made up of 13 amino acids. CDR3 DNA: TGTGCCAGCAGGACTAGCGGGGACGAGACCCAGTACTTC. It encodes CASRTSGDETQYF.

The CDR3 DNA follows: TGCAACGTCATAGACAGTACCTACGAGCAGTACTTC. It encodes CNVIDSTYEQYF. The chain employs TRBV29-1 and TRBJ2-7; D may be TRBD1 (5 bases). The CDR3 is 12 residues long. The germline gives CDR1 SQVTM, CDR2 ANQGSEA.

V and J are TRBV27 and TRBJ2-1; a weak D match, TRBD1 (6 bases). The CDR3 totals 13 residues. V was shortened by 5 bases and J by 3 bases, with 8 bases between the two germline ends. The germline V gene encodes CDR1 MNHEY and CDR2 SMNVEV (reference sequence). As DNA, the CDR3 is TGTGCCAGCAGTACGGACAGCTACAATGAGCAGTTCTTC. Translated: CASSTDSYNEQFF.

A single count supports this clone. This chain connects TRBV6-5 to TRBJ2-1; 8 nucleotides line up with TRBD2. The V gene's germline CDR1 is MNHEY and CDR2 SVGAGI. V trimming: 3 bases; J trimming: 0 bases; junction bases outside the gene matches: 4. This CDR3 spans 16 amino acids. This CDR3 is CASSYNGGDSYNEQFF. As DNA, the CDR3 is TGTGCCAGCAGTTATAACGGGGGGGACTCCTACAATGAGCAGTTCTTC.

The chain couples TRBV12-3 or TRBV12-4 to TRBJ1-1; D unresolved. Trimming left V 6 bases short and J 7 bases short, with 12 bases between. The CDR3 extends over 12 amino acids. CDR3 in DNA: TGTGCCAGCAGCCAAGGGATCGGTGAAGCTTTCTTT. Its translation: CASSQGIGEAFF.

V is TRBV5-1 and J is TRBJ1-1, with D unclear. This CDR3 comprises 13 residues. The germline V gene encodes CDR1 SGHRS and CDR2 YFSETQ. Trimming pared 7 bases from V and 1 base from J, leaving 11 bases between. Here the CDR3 DNA reads TGCGCCAGCTTCCTAACCTGGAACACTGAAGCTTTCTTT. Residues: CASFLTWNTEAFF.

The chain couples TRBV7-9 to TRBJ2-1; possibly TRBD1 or TRBD2 for D (5 bases each). CDR3 length: 19 amino acids. V dropped 2 bases and J dropped 0 bases, with 20 bases sitting between them. The V gene's germline CDR1 is SEHNR and CDR2 FQNEAQ (reference sequence). Here the CDR3 DNA reads TGTGCCAGCAGCTTAAGAGCCGGCCCGGGACGGGACTCCTACAATGAGCAGTTCTTC. This gives the protein CASSLRAGPGRDSYNEQFF.

The chain couples TRBV6-5 to TRBJ1-5, with 7 bases that match TRBD1. Unmatched junction bases numbered 7, after V lost 8 bases and J lost 6 bases. The CDR3 covers 13 residues. Germline CDR1 MNHEY, CDR2 SVGAGI. Here the CDR3 reads CASSNRGGQPQHF. The CDR3 nucleotides are TGTGCCAGCTCAAACAGGGGAGGTCAGCCCCAGCATTTT.

CDR3 DNA sequence: TGCGCCAGCAGCCGTAATCCGAGGGTTTCCTACAATGAGCAGTTCTTC. Its protein product is CASSRNPRVSYNEQFF. The chain joins TRBV5-1 to TRBJ2-1; D perhaps matches TRBD2 (5 bases). This CDR3 is 16 amino acids long. In germline, CDR1 is SGHRS, CDR2 YFSETQ. V was shortened by 4 bases and J by 1 base, with 15 bases between the two germline ends.

The chain's CDR3 is CASSTGGVHQPQHF. CDR3 bases: TGTGCCAGCAGTACAGGGGGCGTCCATCAGCCCCAGCATTTT. This chain uses TRBV28 with TRBJ1-5; TRBD1 matches 9 bases. In germline, CDR1 is MDHEN, CDR2 SYDVKM. CDR3 length: 14 amino acids. The V segment lost 5 bases and the J segment 5 bases; nucleotides outside the gene matches: 4.

The genes are TRBV30 and TRBJ1-5, with 7 bases fitting TRBD1. The length of the CDR3 is 12 residues. Germline-derived CDR1 and CDR2 are GTSNPN and SVGIG (reference sequence). V lost 3 bases, J lost 9 bases, and 5 bases stayed unmatched. Written as DNA, the CDR3 is TGTGCCTGGAGCAGGGGGGTAGGGCCCCAGCATTTT. Amino acids: CAWSRGVGPQHF.

The chain joins TRBV29-1 to TRBJ1-4, with D possibly matching TRBD1 (6 bases). Germline CDR1 is SQVTM and CDR2 is ANQGSEA. V lost 7 bases, J lost 8 bases, and 17 bases lay in between. The CDR3 totals 13 residues. The CDR3 DNA is TGCAGCGGAATGACAGGCGGCCGGGAAAAACTGTTTTTT. This sequence encodes CSGMTGGREKLFF.

The V gene is TRBV5-5, the J gene TRBJ1-6, with D possibly matching TRBD1 (5 bases). Germline V gene data show CDR1 as SGHKS and CDR2 as YYEKEE (reference sequence). The CDR3 is 15 residues long. The V end lost 3 bases, the J end lost 7 bases, and 14 bases lay between the germline ends. In nucleotides, the CDR3 is TGTGCCAGCAGCTCCAGGTGGGGGTCCAATTCACCCCTCCACTTT. Translation gives CASSSRWGSNSPLHF. Drawing the rest from reference TRBV5-5 and TRBJ1-6, the complete variable domain is DAGVTQSPTHLIKTRGQQVTLRCSPISGHKSVSWYQQVLGQGPQFIFQYYEKEERGRGNFPDRFSARQFPNYSSELNVNALLLGDSALYLCASSSRWGSNSPLHFGNGTRLTVT.

The rearrangement joins TRBV7-9 to TRBJ2-2, with 7 bases lining up with TRBD2. Germline V lookup: CDR1 SEHNR, CDR2 FQNEAQ (reference sequence). The trim removed 4 bases at V and 4 bases at J, leaving 18 bases unmatched. The CDR3 length is 19 residues. The CDR3 nucleotides read TGTGCCAGCAGCTCCCTTCCAAATCTGGCGGGGGAACCCACCGGGGAGCTGTTTTTT. Its translation: CASSSLPNLAGEPTGELFF. Complete variable domain (other parts from reference TRBV7-9 and TRBJ2-2): DTGVSQNPRHKITKRGQNVTFRCDPISEHNRLYWYRQTLGQGPEFLTYFQNEAQLEKSRLLSDRFSAERPKGSFSTLEIQRTEQGDSAMYLCASSSLPNLAGEPTGELFFGEGSRLTVL.

The chain carries TRBV7-9 and TRBJ1-1, with D hard to call. V lost 4 bases to trimming and J lost 8 bases, with 14 bases between them. The CDR3 is 13 amino acids. Per germline, CDR1 SEHNR and CDR2 FQNEAQ (reference sequence). CDR3 sequence (DNA): TGTGCCAGCAGCTCCAAAGGGCCCCACGAAGCTTTCTTT. Translated: CASSSKGPHEAFF.